Listed here are 10 T cell receptor beta chains from one sample, sequenced in a study of lymphopenia after photon versus proton radiotherapy. Assay used: immunoSEQ multiplex PCR; TCRdb lists only in-frame clones, some missing. Of approximately 66,000 clones listed, more than 75% are singletons. The sequencing used peripheral blood, collected from a patient treated with photon-based radiotherapy. The receptors shown here come from a middle-aged man with gastric cancer.

The V call is TRBV19, the J call TRBJ2-1, with D possibly TRBD2 on 6 matching bases. The CDR3 length is 16 residues. Per the germline V gene, CDR1 is LNHDA and CDR2 is SQIVND (reference sequence). Trimming removed 5 bases at V and 3 bases at J, with 17 bases between. In DNA form, the CDR3 reads TGTGCCAGTAGTCCAAGAGGCGGGGCAAACTACAATGAGCAGTTCTTC. Translating it yields CASSPRGGANYNEQFF.

The chain employs TRBV7-2 and TRBJ1-3; TRBD1 is a possible D gene (5 bases). In germline, CDR1 is SGHTA, CDR2 FQGNSA. V was shortened by 8 bases and J by 1 base, with 9 bases between the two germline ends. This CDR3 is 13 amino acids long. The CDR3 protein is CASRTFSGNTIYF. The CDR3 DNA reads as TGTGCCAGCCGGACATTTTCTGGAAACACCATATATTTT. Based on the CDR3 plus reference TRBV7-2 and TRBJ1-3, the full variable domain is GAGVSQSPSNKVTEKGKDVELRCDPISGHTALYWYRQSLGQGLEFLIYFQGNSAPDKSGLPSDRFSAERTGGSVSTLTIQRTQQEDSAVYLCASRTFSGNTIYFGEGSWLTVV.

The chain links TRBV5-6 to TRBJ2-1, with 10 bases matching TRBD1. The CDR3 has 15 residues. The junction had 7 bases not matched to a gene; V was cut back by 4 bases and J by 6 bases. Germline V lookup: CDR1 SGHDT, CDR2 YYEEEE. CDR3: CASSPRQGAINEQFF. In DNA, the CDR3 is TGTGCCAGCAGCCCGAGACAGGGGGCAATCAATGAGCAGTTCTTC.

The gene calls are TRBV12-1 and TRBJ2-5; TRBD1 is the table's D call and was not checked against the DNA. TRBV12-1 is described as a pseudogene. The CDR3 sequence is 17 residues long. CDR3 loop: CASSFGGRQGLIETQYF. CDR3 in DNA: TGTGCCAGCAGCTTTGGGGGTCGACAGGGTTTGATAGAGACCCAGTACTTC.

The chain recombines TRBV11-1 with TRBJ2-7; perhaps D is TRBD1 or TRBD2 (5 bases each). The CDR3 has 14 amino acids. V was shortened by 5 bases and J by 0 bases, with 11 bases between the two germline ends. Germline-derived CDR1 and CDR2 are SGHAT and FQDESV (reference sequence). This chain's CDR3 is CASSPGRPSYEQYF. Here the CDR3 DNA reads TGTGCCAGCAGCCCGGGGCGGCCCTCCTACGAGCAGTACTTC.

This clone was counted between two and nine times. The rearrangement links TRBV7-9 to TRBJ2-3; TRBD2 matches at 10 bases. Germline loops: CDR1 SEHNR, CDR2 FQNEAQ (reference sequence). The CDR3 is made up of 17 amino acids. V was pared by 5 bases and J by 7 bases, with 15 bases of the junction left unmatched. This chain's CDR3 is CASSPGLAGVVGYTQYF. In nucleotides, the CDR3 is TGTGCCAGCAGCCCCGGGCTAGCGGGGGTAGTTGGGTATACGCAGTATTTT.

The rearrangement uses TRBV19 and TRBJ2-1, with D hard to call. The CDR3 is 13 residues long. V lost 6 bases and J 5 bases, leaving 11 bases between the germline ends. Germline V gene data show CDR1 as LNHDA and CDR2 as SQIVND (reference sequence). The CDR3 coding sequence is TGTGCCAGTAGCCTCCCTTATCACAATGAGCAGTTCTTC. Encoded protein: CASSLPYHNEQFF. Looking up the rest from reference TRBV19 and TRBJ2-1 gives the full variable domain: DGGITQSPKYLFRKEGQNVTLSCEQNLNHDAMYWYRQDPGQGLRLIYYSQIVNDFQKGDIAEGYSVSREKKESFPLTVTSAQKNPTAFYLCASSLPYHNEQFFGPGTRLTVL.

The chain recombines TRBV7-8 with TRBJ1-5; D is ambiguous. V was pared by 2 bases and J by 3 bases, with 17 bases between. This CDR3 has 17 amino acids. Germline V CDR1 and CDR2: SGHVS, FQNEAQ. This CDR3 reads CASSLSRWVPFNQPQHF. The CDR3 region has the DNA TGTGCCAGCAGCTTAAGCCGGTGGGTCCCTTTCAATCAGCCCCAGCATTTT.

The chain couples TRBV28 to TRBJ2-5, with 7 bases identical to TRBD1. The V and J ends lost 1 base and 4 bases, in that order; junction bases with no gene match: 6. The CDR3 totals 15 residues. The germline CDR1 and CDR2 sequences are MDHEN and SYDVKM. CDR3 region: CASSLSGQMLETQYF. The CDR3 DNA sequence: TGTGCCAGCAGTTTATCGGGACAGATGTTAGAGACCCAGTACTTC.

This clone has only a few counts. The V and J genes are TRBV5-1 and TRBJ1-6; D not resolved. The V end lost 0 bases, the J end lost 5 bases, and 9 bases lay between the germline ends. This CDR3 comprises 15 residues. Germline values: CDR1 SGHRS, CDR2 YFSETQ. CDR3 protein: CASSLARGNNSPLHF. The CDR3, as DNA: TGCGCCAGCAGCTTGGCGCGGGGTAATAATTCACCCCTCCACTTT.